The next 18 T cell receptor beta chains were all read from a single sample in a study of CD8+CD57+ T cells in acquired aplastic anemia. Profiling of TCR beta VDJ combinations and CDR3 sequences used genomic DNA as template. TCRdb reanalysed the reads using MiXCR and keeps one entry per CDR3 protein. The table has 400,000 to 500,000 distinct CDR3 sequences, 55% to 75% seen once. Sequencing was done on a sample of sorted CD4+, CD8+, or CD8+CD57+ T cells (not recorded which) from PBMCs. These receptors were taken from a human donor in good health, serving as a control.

CDR3 DNA: TGTGCCAGTGGACAGGACAGCATTAGTAATTCACCCCTCCACTTT. Translated, it gives CASGQDSISNSPLHF. The V gene is TRBV2, the J gene TRBJ1-6, with 7 bases matching TRBD1. CDR1 and CDR2 from the germline V gene are SNHLY and FYNNEI. After removal of 9 bases from V and 6 bases from J, the junction contained 11 bases not matched to a gene. The CDR3 runs to 15 residues.

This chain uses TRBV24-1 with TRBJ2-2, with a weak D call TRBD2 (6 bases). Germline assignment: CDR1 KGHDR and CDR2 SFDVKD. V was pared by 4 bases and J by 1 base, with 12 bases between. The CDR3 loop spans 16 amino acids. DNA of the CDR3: TGTGCCACCAGTGACGACGGGAGTCGGAACACCGGGGAGCTGTTTTTT. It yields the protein CATSDDGSRNTGELFF.

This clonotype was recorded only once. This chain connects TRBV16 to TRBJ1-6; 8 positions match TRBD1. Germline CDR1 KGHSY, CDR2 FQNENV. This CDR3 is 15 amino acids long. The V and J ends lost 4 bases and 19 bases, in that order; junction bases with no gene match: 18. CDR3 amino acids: CASSPTGGVNSDVHF. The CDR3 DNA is TGTGCCAGCAGCCCAACAGGGGGGGTAAATTCAGACGTTCACTTT.

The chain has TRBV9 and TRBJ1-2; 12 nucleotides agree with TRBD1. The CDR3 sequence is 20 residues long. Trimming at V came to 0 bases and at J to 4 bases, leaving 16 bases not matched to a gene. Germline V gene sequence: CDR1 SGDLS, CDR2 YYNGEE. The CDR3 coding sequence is TGTGCCAGCAGCGTAGATCCAGGGTGGGGACAGGGGGCCGGAAGCTATGGCTACACCTTC. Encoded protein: CASSVDPGWGQGAGSYGYTF.

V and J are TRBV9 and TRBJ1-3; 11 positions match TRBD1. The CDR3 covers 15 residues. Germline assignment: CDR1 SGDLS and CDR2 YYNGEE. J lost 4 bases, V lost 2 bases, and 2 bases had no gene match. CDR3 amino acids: CASSVDRGLGNTIYF. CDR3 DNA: TGTGCCAGCAGCGTGGACAGGGGGCTAGGAAACACCATATATTTT.

The CDR3 DNA is TGCGCCAGCAGCATCGGACAGGGGAATTGCGAGCAGTACTTC. Encoded protein: CASSIGQGNCEQYF. The genes are TRBV5-1 and TRBJ2-7, with 9 bases aligning to TRBD1. The CDR3 has 14 residues. The V gene end was trimmed by 4 bases and the J gene end by 6 bases; junction bases not matched to a gene: 8. Germline V gives CDR1 SGHRS, CDR2 YFSETQ.

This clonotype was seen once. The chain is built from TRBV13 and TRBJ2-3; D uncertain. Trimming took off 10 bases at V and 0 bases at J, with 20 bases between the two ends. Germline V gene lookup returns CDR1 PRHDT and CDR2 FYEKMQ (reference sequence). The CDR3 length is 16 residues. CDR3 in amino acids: CATSPLPAASTDTQYF. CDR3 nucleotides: TGTGCCACCAGTCCGTTGCCCGCGGCAAGCACAGATACGCAGTATTTT. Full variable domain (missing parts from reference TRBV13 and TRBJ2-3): AAGVIQSPRHLIKEKRETATLKCYPIPRHDTVYWYQQGPGQDPQFLISFYEKMQSDKGSIPDRFSAQQFSDYHSELNMSSLELGDSALYFCATSPLPAASTDTQYFGPGTRLTVL.

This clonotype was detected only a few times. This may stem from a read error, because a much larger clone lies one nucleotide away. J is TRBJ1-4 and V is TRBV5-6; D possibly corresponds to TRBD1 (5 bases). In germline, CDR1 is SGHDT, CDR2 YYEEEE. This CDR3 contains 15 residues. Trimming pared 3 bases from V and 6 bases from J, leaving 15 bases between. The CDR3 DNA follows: TGTGCCAGCAGCTGGCGACAAGGGGCGGATGAAAAACTGTTTTTT. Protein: CASSWRQGADEKLFF.

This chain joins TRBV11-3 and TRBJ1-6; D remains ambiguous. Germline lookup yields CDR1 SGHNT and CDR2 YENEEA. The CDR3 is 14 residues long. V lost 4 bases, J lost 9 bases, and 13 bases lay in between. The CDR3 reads CASSSDITGSPLHF. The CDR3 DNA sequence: TGTGCCAGCAGCTCTGACATCACGGGTTCACCCCTCCACTTT. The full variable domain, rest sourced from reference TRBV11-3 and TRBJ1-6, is EAGVVQSPRYKIIEKKQPVAFWCNPISGHNTLYWYLQNLGQGPELLIRYENEEAVDDSQLPKDRFSAERLKGVDSTLKIQPAELGDSAVYLCASSSDITGSPLHFGNGTRLTVT.

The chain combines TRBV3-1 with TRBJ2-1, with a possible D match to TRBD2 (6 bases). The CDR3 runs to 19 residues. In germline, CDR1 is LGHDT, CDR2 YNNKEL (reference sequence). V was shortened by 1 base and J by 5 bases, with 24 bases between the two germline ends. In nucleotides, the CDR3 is TGTGCCAGCAGCCAAGTGGAGGGCCTCGGGGCCAACGTCCACAATGAGCAGTTCTTC. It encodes CASSQVEGLGANVHNEQFF.

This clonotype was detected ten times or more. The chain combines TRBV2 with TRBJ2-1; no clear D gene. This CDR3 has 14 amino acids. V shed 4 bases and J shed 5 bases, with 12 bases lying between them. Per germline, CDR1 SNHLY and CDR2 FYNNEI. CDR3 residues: CASSGGRTNNEQFF. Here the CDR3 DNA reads TGTGCCAGCAGTGGAGGCAGGACCAACAATGAGCAGTTCTTC.

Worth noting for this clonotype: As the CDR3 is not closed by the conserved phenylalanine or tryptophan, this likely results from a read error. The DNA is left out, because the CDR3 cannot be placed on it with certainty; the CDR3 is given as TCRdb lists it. This CDR3 is CASSITFGEQYFV. The chain is built from TRBV7-3 and TRBJ2-3. Germline V gene data show CDR1 as SGHTA and CDR2 as FQGTGA. A total of 13 residues make up the CDR3, ends included.

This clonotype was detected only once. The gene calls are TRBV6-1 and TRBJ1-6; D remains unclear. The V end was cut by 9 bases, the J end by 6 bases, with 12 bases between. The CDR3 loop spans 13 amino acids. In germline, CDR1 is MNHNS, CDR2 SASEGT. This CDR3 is CARDESGNSPLHF. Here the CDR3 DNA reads TGTGCCAGGGATGAGTCAGGTAATTCACCCCTCCACTTT.

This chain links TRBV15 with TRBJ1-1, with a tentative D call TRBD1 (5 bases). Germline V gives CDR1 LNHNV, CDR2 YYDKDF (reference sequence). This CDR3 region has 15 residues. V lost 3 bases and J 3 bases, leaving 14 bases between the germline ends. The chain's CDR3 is CATSSGRRDYTEAFF. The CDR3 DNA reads TGTGCCACCAGCAGCGGACGTCGGGACTACACTGAAGCTTTCTTT.

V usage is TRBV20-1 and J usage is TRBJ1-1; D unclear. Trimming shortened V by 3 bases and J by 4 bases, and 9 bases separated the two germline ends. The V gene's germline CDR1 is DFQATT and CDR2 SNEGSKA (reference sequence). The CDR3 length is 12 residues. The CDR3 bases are TGCAGTGCTAGGGAGGGATCCACTGAAGCTTTCTTT. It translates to CSAREGSTEAFF.

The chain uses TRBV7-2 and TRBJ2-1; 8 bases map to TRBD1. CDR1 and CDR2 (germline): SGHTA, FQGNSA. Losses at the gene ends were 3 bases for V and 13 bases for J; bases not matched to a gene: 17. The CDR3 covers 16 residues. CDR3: CASSLTGDSYEQYQFF. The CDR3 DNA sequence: TGTGCCAGCAGCTTGACAGGGGACTCCTACGAGCAGTACCAGTTCTTC. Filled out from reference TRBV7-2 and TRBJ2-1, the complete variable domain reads GAGVSQSPSNKVTEKGKDVELRCDPISGHTALYWYRQSLGQGLEFLIYFQGNSAPDKSGLPSDRFSAERTGGSVSTLTIQRTQQEDSAVYLCASSLTGDSYEQYQFFGPGTRLTVL.

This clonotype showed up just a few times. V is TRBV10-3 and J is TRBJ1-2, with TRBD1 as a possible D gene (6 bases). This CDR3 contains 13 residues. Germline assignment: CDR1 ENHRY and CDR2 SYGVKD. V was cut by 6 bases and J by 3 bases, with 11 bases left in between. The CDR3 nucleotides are TGTGCCATCAGCCGGGACACCGACTATGGCTACACCTTC. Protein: CAISRDTDYGYTF.

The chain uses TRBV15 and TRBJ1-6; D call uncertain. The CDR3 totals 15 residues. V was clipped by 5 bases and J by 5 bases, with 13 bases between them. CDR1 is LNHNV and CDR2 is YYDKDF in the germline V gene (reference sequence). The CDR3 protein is CATSPRPGHNSPLHF. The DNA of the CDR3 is TGTGCCACCAGCCCAAGGCCCGGGCATAATTCACCCCTCCACTTT.